The 4 T cell receptor beta chains presented below share a single source sample, sequenced in a study of regulatory T cells in long-lasting Graves disease. Documented time point: newly diagnosed GD, antithyroid drugs for less than 3 months. Isolated PBMC RNA provided the starting material for the TCR library. With iRepertoire HTBI primers and Arm-PCR of CDR3 regions, TCR beta libraries were built. TCRdb itself ran the multiplex PCR reads through MiXCR, one entry per CDR3 protein. The table shows about 350,000 distinct CDR3 sequences, with over 15% occurring only once. Separately, the same data were catalogued under a study of T cells in Graves' hyperthyroidism and ophthalmopathy.

The input for sequencing was peripheral blood mononuclear cells (PBMCs), taken at new diagnosis, from a patient treated with antithyroid drugs. These receptors came from a man aged 40-55 years with Graves disease.

This clonotype was counted at least ten times. The chain carries TRBV30 and TRBJ1-4; D is ambiguous. This CDR3 contains 14 residues. Trimming stripped 3 bases from V and 0 bases from J, with 8 bases between. CDR1 and CDR2 (germline): GTSNPN, SVGIG (reference sequence). The CDR3 bases are TGTGCCTGGAGAATGAGAGCAACTAATGAAAAACTGTTTTTT. As protein: CAWRMRATNEKLFF.

There are many counts of this clonotype. Germline is not matched at one junction end, which may reflect a read error. The gene calls are TRBV12-3 or TRBV12-4 and TRBJ2-7; the D gene is possibly TRBD1 (5 bases). The CDR3 extends over 14 amino acids. The CDR3 bases are TGTGCCAGCAGCTTAGTCCAGGGTTACAGGGAGCAGTACTTC. Translation: CASSLVQGYREQYF.

Of note for this clonotype: Just one base apart from a much larger clone, this may be a read error. This chain uses TRBV5-1 with TRBJ2-5; TRBD1 aligns across 11 bases. This CDR3 region has 15 residues. CDR1 SGHRS and CDR2 YFSETQ come from the germline V gene. CDR3 DNA sequence: TGCGCCAGCAGCTTGGGAGGACAGGGGGCGGAGACCCAGCACTTC. Its translation is CASSLGGQGAETQHF.

The chain uses TRBV7-2 and TRBJ2-5; TRBD1 might be the D (6 bases). Germline V gene sequence: CDR1 SGHTA, CDR2 FQGNSA. V lost 1 base and J 2 bases, leaving 17 bases between the germline ends. This CDR3 region has 17 residues. CDR3 sequence reads: CASSLGITGSRQETQYF. DNA of the CDR3: TGTGCCAGCAGCTTAGGGATCACAGGGTCCAGACAAGAGACCCAGTACTTC.